These T cell receptor beta chains were read from a single sample in a study of cytomegalovirus exposure and HLA in healthy donors. Some clones are missing from TCRdb's copy, which holds only in-frame ones; the method was immunoSEQ multiplex PCR. The data hold some 130,000 clones, with 77% observed a single time. The sequencing input was PBMCs. These receptors all come from a male donor in good health and CMV-seropositive. Each CDR3 is given with its conserved first and last residue. A D gene is named only where the DNA matches it firmly. Some rows have no size entry. The others give once, few or many, or a class for an expanded clone.

V gene,D gene,J gene,clone size,CDR3 DNA,CDR3 protein
TRBV9,NA,TRBJ2-5,once,TGTGCCAGCAGCGTAGAGGGGCGCCGAGAGACCCAGTACTTC,CASSVEGRRETQYF
TRBV14,TRBD1,TRBJ2-7,few,TGTGCCAGCAGCCGGGGACAGGGCTACGAGCAGTACTTC,CASSRGQGYEQYF
TRBV7-3,NA,TRBJ2-1,NA,TGTGCCAGCAGCCCCCAGGGGACACCCTACAATGAGCAGTTCTTC,CASSPQGTPYNEQFF
TRBV5-4,TRBD2,TRBJ2-7,NA,TGTGCCAGCAGGGAGGGACTAGCGGCCGAGCAGTACTTC,CASREGLAAEQYF
TRBV7-2,TRBD2,TRBJ2-3,few,TGTGCCAGCATCCTTACTAGCGTTTTTGCAGATACGCAGTATTTT,CASILTSVFADTQYF
TRBV27,TRBD2,TRBJ2-5,few,TGTGCCAGCAGTTTAGGGCCCGGGGGGGGCTATGGAGAGACCCAGTACTTC,CASSLGPGGGYGETQYF
TRBV5-1,TRBD2,TRBJ2-1,NA,TGCGCCAGCAGCTTGGGACTAGCGGGAGCTCTCGGGAATGAGCAGTTCTTC,CASSLGLAGALGNEQFF
TRBV28,TRBD2,TRBJ2-7,NA,TGTGCCAGCAGTCCCGGGGGGGAGCAGTACTTC,CASSPGGEQYF
TRBV28,TRBD1,TRBJ1-2,NA,TGTGCCAGCAGTTCATCCCCGGGACAGGGGGCACAAGGCTACACCTTC,CASSSSPGQGAQGYTF
TRBV28,NA,TRBJ2-5,NA,TGTGCCAGCAGTTTACCCTTCCAAGAGACCCAGTACTTC,CASSLPFQETQYF
TRBV7-6,TRBD1,TRBJ1-4,NA,TGTGCCAGCAGCTTAGCAGGACAGGGAGACGAAAAACTGTTTTTT,CASSLAGQGDEKLFF
TRBV5-6,TRBD2,TRBJ2-2,NA,TGTGCCAGCAGCTGGGGGGGACTAGACAACACCGGGGAGCTGTTTTTT,CASSWGGLDNTGELFF
TRBV28,TRBD1,TRBJ2-7,once,TGTGCCAGCAGTTCACAGGGGTCCGCCTACGAGCAGTACTTC,CASSSQGSAYEQYF
TRBV15,NA,TRBJ2-3,NA,TGTGCCACCTGGGCCCCCAGCACAGATACGCAGTATTTT,CATWAPSTDTQYF
TRBV9,NA,TRBJ1-4,NA,TGTGCCAGCAGCGTAAGTGGAGATCAAGAAAAACTGTTTTTT,CASSVSGDQEKLFF
TRBV18,NA,TRBJ1-1,NA,TGTGCCAGCTCACCACCTCGGGAGAAGAACACTGAAGCTTTCTTT,CASSPPREKNTEAFF
TRBV18,TRBD2,TRBJ2-3,NA,TGTGCCAGCTCACCAATCCAGCGGGAGAGGGTAACAGATACGCAGTATTTT,CASSPIQRERVTDTQYF
TRBV5-1,TRBD2,TRBJ2-2,NA,TGCGCCAGCAGAGAGCGGGGGGGCACCGGGGAGCTGTTTTTT,CASRERGGTGELFF
TRBV6-1,TRBD2,TRBJ2-1,NA,TGTGCCAGCATAGCGACTAGCGGGGGCCGGGAGCAGTTCTTC,CASIATSGGREQFF
TRBV13,TRBD1,TRBJ1-1,NA,TGTGCCAGCAGCTCCCTACAGGGGGAGAACACTGAAGCTTTCTTT,CASSSLQGENTEAFF
TRBV9,NA,TRBJ2-2,NA,TGTGCCAGCAGCGTAGTCCCCCCCGGAGCGAACACCGGGGAGCTGTTTTTT,CASSVVPPGANTGELFF
TRBV20-1,TRBD2,TRBJ2-1,NA,TGCAGTGCAACTAGCGGGGATGAGCAGTTCTTC,CSATSGDEQFF
TRBV6-5,NA,TRBJ2-1,few,TGTGCCAGCAGCCTAAGAAAATTTCTCTACAATGAGCAGTTCTTC,CASSLRKFLYNEQFF
TRBV28,TRBD1,TRBJ1-2,once,TGTGCCAGCAAAACTCGGACAGGTCTGTCTAACTATGGCTACACCTTC,CASKTRTGLSNYGYTF
TRBV15,TRBD2,TRBJ2-3,NA,TGTGCCACCAGCATGTTAACTAGCGGAGATACGCAGTATTTT,CATSMLTSGDTQYF
TRBV19,NA,TRBJ2-5,NA,TGTGCCAGTAGGAAACAGGGTGTCCAAGAGACCCAGTACTTC,CASRKQGVQETQYF
TRBV5-1,TRBD1,TRBJ2-7,once,TGCGCCAGCAGCTCTTGGACAGGGGACACTACTCGCTCCTACGAGCAGTACTTC,CASSSWTGDTTRSYEQYF
TRBV28,TRBD1,TRBJ1-2,NA,TGTGCCAGCAGTATGACAGGGAACTATGGCTACACCTTC,CASSMTGNYGYTF
TRBV28,TRBD2,TRBJ2-1,NA,TGTGCCAGCCGCCGATCCGGGACTAGTTACAATGAGCAGTTCTTC,CASRRSGTSYNEQFF
TRBV5-4,TRBD1,TRBJ1-4,NA,TGTGCCAGCAGCGTCGGGACAGGGAGAACTAATGAAAAACTGTTTTTT,CASSVGTGRTNEKLFF
TRBV30,NA,TRBJ2-5,NA,TGTGCCTGGAGTGTAAGGGGGGGACACCGAGCGGAGACCCAGTACTTC,CAWSVRGGHRAETQYF
TRBV9,NA,TRBJ1-2,NA,TGTGCCAGCAGCGCCGGACAGAGACTTAACTATGGCTACACCTTC,CASSAGQRLNYGYTF